One and the same sample provided the 10 T cell receptor beta chains below, sequenced in a study of cytomegalovirus exposure and HLA in healthy donors. The PCR used 60 Vbeta and 13 Jbeta primers. Clones were sequenced by immunoSEQ multiplex PCR, and TCRdb holds only the in-frame ones, with some missing. The sample holds about 120,000 clones, approximately 15% seen once. Sequencing used PBMCs. These receptors came from a woman between 18 and 30 years old in good health and CMV-seronegative.

This clone showed up just a few times. The CDR3 here is CASSLAGTDNYGYTF. For the CDR3, the DNA is TGCGCCAGCAGCTTGGCCGGGACAGATAACTATGGCTACACCTTC. The chain is built from TRBV5-1 and TRBJ1-2, with 7 bases that match TRBD1. Germline CDR1 reads SGHRS; CDR2 reads YFSETQ. Trimming took 0 bases from V and 1 from J; bases not matched to a gene: 3. The length of the CDR3 is 15 residues.

This chain joins TRBV19 and TRBJ2-3; D might be TRBD2 (5 bases). The CDR3 has 13 amino acids. V was cut by 5 bases and J by 6 bases, with 12 bases left in between. CDR1 and CDR2 (germline): LNHDA, SQIVND (reference sequence). CDR3 sequence: CASSPERRDTQYF. CDR3 sequence (DNA): TGTGCCAGTAGTCCGGAACGGAGGGATACGCAGTATTTT.

This clone was counted at least ten times. The rearrangement links TRBV5-6 to TRBJ2-1; weak D call: TRBD2 (6 bases). This CDR3 contains 13 residues. CDR1 and CDR2 (germline): SGHDT, YYEEEE. V was clipped by 7 bases and J by 9 bases, with 17 bases between them. CDR3: CASGPHREPEQFF. Here the CDR3 DNA reads TGTGCCAGCGGCCCTCATCGGGAGCCTGAGCAGTTCTTC.

The chain employs TRBV10-3 and TRBJ2-3; TRBD2 aligns across 12 bases. The CDR3 contains 17 residues. CDR1 and CDR2 from the germline V gene are ENHRY and SYGVKD. The V gene end was trimmed by 4 bases and the J gene end by 6 bases; junction bases not matched to a gene: 11. The DNA for the CDR3 is TGTGCCATCAGTGGATCCCTCCTAGCGGGGGGGTCGGATACGCAGTATTTT. Translated, it gives CAISGSLLAGGSDTQYF.

As DNA, the CDR3 is TGTGCCAGCAGTCCCCCGACAGCTCTGAGGGCCAACGTCCTGACTTTC. This codes for CASSPPTALRANVLTF. The chain combines TRBV28 with TRBJ2-6, with D possibly being TRBD1 (5 bases). Per germline, CDR1 MDHEN and CDR2 SYDVKM. V was shortened by 5 bases and J by 5 bases, with 16 bases between the two germline ends. CDR3 length equals 16 residues.

In this sample, this clone turned up a few times. J is TRBJ1-1 and V is TRBV19, with 8 bases identical to TRBD1. The CDR3 contains 15 residues. Germline trimming cut 2 bases from V and 0 bases from J; bases unmatched to any gene: 2. The germline gives CDR1 LNHDA, CDR2 SQIVND (reference sequence). CDR3 nucleotide sequence: TGTGCCAGTAGTATAAGGGGACAGGTGAACACTGAAGCTTTCTTT. Amino acids: CASSIRGQVNTEAFF.

The V and J genes are TRBV13 and TRBJ2-7, with 7 bases identical to TRBD2. The CDR3 totals 14 residues. V was clipped by 7 bases and J by 2 bases; unmatched bases: 8. Germline CDR1 and CDR2: PRHDT and FYEKMQ (reference sequence). CDR3 in DNA: TGTGCCAGCAACCTAGGGCTAGCGGCCTACGAGCAGTACTTC. Translating gives CASNLGLAAYEQYF.

CDR3 bases: TGTGCCAGCGGTACAGGGGGCTATAATGGCTACACCTTC. The encoded protein is CASGTGGYNGYTF. The rearrangement joins TRBV27 to TRBJ1-2, with 9 positions matching TRBD1. This CDR3 is 13 amino acids long. CDR1 is MNHEY, CDR2 SMNVEV, per germline (reference sequence). Trimming at V came to 8 bases and at J to 6 bases, leaving 7 bases not matched to a gene.

V usage is TRBV15 and J usage is TRBJ1-6; no reliable D call. Germline CDR1 reads LNHNV; CDR2 reads YYDKDF (reference sequence). Trimming took off 1 base at V and 0 bases at J, with 4 bases between the two ends. The CDR3 is 15 amino acids. The CDR3 region is CATSRGSSYNSPLHF. Here the CDR3 DNA reads TGTGCCACCAGCAGAGGTAGCTCCTATAATTCACCCCTCCACTTT.

The J gene is TRBJ2-7, the V gene TRBV7-2; TRBD1 agrees at 8 bases. The ends lost 3 bases at V and 4 bases at J; junction bases unmatched: 5. This CDR3 region has 14 residues. Germline V lookup: CDR1 SGHTA, CDR2 FQGNSA. In DNA form, the CDR3 reads TGTGCCAGCAGCTTCACGAGGACAGGGTACGAGCAGTACTTC. Amino acid sequence: CASSFTRTGYEQYF.